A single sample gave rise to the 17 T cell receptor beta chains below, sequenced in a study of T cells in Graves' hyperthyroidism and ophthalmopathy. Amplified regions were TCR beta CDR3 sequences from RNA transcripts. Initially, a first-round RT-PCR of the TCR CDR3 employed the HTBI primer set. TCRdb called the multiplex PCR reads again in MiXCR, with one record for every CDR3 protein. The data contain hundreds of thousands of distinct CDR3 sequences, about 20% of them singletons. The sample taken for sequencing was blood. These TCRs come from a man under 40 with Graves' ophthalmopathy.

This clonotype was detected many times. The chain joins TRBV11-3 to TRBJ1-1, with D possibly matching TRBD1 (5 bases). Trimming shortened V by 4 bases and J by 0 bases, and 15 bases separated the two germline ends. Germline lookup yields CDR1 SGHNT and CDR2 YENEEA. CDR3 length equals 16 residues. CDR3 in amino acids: CASSSNQRGMNTEAFF. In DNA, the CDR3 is TGTGCCAGCAGCTCAAATCAGAGGGGAATGAACACTGAAGCTTTCTTT. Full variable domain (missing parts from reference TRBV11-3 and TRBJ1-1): EAGVVQSPRYKIIEKKQPVAFWCNPISGHNTLYWYLQNLGQGPELLIRYENEEAVDDSQLPKDRFSAERLKGVDSTLKIQPAELGDSAVYLCASSSNQRGMNTEAFFGQGTRLTVV.

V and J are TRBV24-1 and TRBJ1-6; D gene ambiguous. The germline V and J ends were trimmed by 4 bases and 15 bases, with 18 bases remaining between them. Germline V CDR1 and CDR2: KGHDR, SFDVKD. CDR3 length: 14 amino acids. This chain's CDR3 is CATSEYTGTQNLHF. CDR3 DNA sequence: TGTGCCACCAGTGAATATACGGGAACCCAGAACCTCCACTTT.

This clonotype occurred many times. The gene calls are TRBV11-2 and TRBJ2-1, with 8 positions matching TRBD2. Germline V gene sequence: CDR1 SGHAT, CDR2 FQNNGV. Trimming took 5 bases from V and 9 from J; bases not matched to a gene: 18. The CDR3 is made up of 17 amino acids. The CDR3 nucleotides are TGTGCCAGCAGCCCACGGCGGGCGGGAGGAGCCGGCCGTGAGCAGTTCTTC. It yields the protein CASSPRRAGGAGREQFF.

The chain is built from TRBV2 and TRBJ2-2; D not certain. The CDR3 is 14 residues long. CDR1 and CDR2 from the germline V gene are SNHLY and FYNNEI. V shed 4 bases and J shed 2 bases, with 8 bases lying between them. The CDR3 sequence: CASSGLLNTGELFF. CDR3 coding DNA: TGTGCCAGCAGTGGGCTTTTAAACACCGGGGAGCTGTTTTTT.

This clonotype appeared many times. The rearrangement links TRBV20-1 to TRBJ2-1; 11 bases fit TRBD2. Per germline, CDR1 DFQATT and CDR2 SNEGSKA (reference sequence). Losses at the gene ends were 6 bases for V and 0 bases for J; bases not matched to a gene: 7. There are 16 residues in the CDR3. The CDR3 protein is CSARRGTSGSYNEQFF. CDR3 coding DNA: TGCAGTGCCCGCCGTGGGACTAGCGGCTCCTACAATGAGCAGTTCTTC.

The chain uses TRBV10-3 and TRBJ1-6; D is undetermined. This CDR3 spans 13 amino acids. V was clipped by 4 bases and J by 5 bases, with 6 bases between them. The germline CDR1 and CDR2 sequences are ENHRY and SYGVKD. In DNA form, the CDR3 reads TGTGCCATCAGTGGGGATGATAATTCACCCCTCCACTTT. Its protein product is CAISGDDNSPLHF.

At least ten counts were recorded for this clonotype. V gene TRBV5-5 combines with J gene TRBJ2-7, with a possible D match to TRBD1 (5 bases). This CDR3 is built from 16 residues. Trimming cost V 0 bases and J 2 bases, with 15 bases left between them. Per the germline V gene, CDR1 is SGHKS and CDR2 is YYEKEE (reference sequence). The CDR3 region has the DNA TGTGCCAGCAGCTTGGCGTCAGGGTTTGGTACCTACGAGCAGTACTTC. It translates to CASSLASGFGTYEQYF.

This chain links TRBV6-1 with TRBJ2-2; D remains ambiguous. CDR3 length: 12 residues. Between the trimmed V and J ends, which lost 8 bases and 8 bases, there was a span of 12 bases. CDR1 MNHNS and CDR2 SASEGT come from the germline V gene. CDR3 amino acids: CASGAAMGELFF. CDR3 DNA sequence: TGTGCCAGCGGTGCGGCGATGGGGGAGCTGTTTTTT.

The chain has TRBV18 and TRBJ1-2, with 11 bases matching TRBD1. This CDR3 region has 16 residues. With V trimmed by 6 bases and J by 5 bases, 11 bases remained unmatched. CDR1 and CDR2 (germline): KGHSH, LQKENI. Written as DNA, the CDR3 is TGTGCCAGCTCGACACCGAACCGGGACAGGGGGTATGGCTACACCTTC. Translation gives CASSTPNRDRGYGYTF.

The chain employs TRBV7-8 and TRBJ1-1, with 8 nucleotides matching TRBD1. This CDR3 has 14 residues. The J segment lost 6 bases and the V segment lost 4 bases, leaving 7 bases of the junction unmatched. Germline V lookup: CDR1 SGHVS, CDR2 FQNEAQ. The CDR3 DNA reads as TGTGCCAGCAGCTGGAATGGACAGGGCTCTGAAGCTTTCTTT. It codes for CASSWNGQGSEAFF.

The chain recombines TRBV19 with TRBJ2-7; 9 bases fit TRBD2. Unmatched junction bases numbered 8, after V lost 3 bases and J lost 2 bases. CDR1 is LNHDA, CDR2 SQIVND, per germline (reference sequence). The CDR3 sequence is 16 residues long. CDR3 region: CASSMSASGVTYEQYF. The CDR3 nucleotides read TGTGCCAGTAGTATGTCTGCTAGCGGGGTAACCTACGAGCAGTACTTC.

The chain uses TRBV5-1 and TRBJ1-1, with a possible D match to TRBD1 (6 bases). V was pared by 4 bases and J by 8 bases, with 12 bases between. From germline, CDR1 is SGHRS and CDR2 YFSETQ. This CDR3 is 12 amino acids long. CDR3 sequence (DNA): TGCGCCAGCAGCCAGGACAGTTCAGAAGCTTTCTTT. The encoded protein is CASSQDSSEAFF.

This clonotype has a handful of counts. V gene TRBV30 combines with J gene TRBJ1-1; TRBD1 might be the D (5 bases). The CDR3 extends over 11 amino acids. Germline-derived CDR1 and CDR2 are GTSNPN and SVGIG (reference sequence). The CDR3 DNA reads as TGTGCTCAAACGGGGGACACTGAAGCTTTCTTT. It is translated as CAQTGDTEAFF.

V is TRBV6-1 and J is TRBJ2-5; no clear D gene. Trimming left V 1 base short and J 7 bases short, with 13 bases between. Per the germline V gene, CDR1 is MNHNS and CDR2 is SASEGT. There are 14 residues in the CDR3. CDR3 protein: CASSEVVAQVTQYF. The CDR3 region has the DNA TGTGCCAGCAGTGAAGTGGTGGCCCAGGTGACCCAGTACTTC.

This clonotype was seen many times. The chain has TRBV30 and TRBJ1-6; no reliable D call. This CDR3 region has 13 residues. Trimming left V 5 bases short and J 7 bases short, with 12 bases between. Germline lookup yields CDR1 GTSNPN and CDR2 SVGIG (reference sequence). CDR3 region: CAWRTARNSPLHF. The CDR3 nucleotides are TGTGCCTGGCGTACAGCGAGAAATTCACCCCTCCACTTT. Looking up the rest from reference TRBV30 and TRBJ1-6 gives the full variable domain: SQTIHQWPATLVQPVGSPLSLECTVEGTSNPNLYWYRQAAGRGLQLLFYSVGIGQISSEVPQNLSASRPQDRQFILSSKKLLLSDSGFYLCAWRTARNSPLHFGNGTRLTVT.

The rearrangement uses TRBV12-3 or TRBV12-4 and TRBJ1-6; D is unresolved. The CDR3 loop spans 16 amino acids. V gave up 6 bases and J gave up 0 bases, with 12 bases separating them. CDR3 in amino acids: CASRAGASSYNSPLHF. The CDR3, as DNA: TGTGCCAGCAGGGCAGGAGCCAGCTCCTATAATTCACCCCTCCACTTT.

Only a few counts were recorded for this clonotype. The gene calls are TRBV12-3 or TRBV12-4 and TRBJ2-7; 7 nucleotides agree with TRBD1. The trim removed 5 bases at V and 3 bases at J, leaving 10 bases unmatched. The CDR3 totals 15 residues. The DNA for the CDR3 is TGTGCCAGCAGTCCACTGACAGGGTGGGACTACGAGCAGTACTTC. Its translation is CASSPLTGWDYEQYF.